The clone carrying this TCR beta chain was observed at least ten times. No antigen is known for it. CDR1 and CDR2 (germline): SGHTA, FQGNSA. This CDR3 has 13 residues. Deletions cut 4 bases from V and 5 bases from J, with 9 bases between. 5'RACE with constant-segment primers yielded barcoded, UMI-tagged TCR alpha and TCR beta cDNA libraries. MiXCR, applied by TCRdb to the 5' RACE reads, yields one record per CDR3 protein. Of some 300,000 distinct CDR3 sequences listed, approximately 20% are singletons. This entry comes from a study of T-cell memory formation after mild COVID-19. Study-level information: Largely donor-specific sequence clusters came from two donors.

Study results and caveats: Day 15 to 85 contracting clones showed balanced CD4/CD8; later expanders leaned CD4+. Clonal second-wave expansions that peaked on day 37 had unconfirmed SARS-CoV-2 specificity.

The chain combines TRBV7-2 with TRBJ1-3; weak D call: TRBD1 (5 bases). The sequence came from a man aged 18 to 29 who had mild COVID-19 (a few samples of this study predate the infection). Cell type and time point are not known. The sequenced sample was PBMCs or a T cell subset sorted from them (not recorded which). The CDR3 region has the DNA TGTGCCAGCAGCTCCGGGACGAGAAACACCATATATTTT. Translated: CASSSGTRNTIYF.